The 9 T cell receptor beta chains below were found in one sample sequenced in a study of beta chain features in type 1 diabetes. These receptors have no known antigen. Since all of the isolated RNA was reverse transcribed, expressed TCRB transcripts were what got sequenced. Only in-frame clones appear in the TCRdb table, and some are missing; sequencing was by immunoSEQ multiplex PCR. The top ten clones hold just under 0.04% of a sample with about 660,000 clones, around 15% of them seen once. Findings of the study overall: Shortening that was moderate but significant affected the TCRB CDR3s of Type 1 diabetes patients in all four CD4+ subsets.

The specimen sequenced was naive CD4+ T cells from blood. These receptors all come from a man aged 18 to 29 with type 1 diabetes.

The genes are TRBV19 and TRBJ2-6; no clear D. Trimming took 4 bases from V and 1 from J, leaving 2 bases between them. Germline values: CDR1 LNHDA, CDR2 SQIVND (reference sequence). There are 13 residues in the CDR3. The CDR3 reads CASSTSGANVLTF. The CDR3 nucleotides are TGTGCCAGTAGTACATCTGGGGCCAACGTCCTGACTTTC.

The CDR3 loop is CAWNTAGTTEAFF. As DNA, the CDR3 is TGTGCCTGGAATACGGCAGGGACCACTGAAGCTTTCTTT. The chain uses TRBV30 and TRBJ1-1, with D maybe TRBD1 (5 bases). The CDR3 contains 13 residues. Germline assignment: CDR1 GTSNPN and CDR2 SVGIG (reference sequence). Trimming took 4 bases from V and 4 from J, leaving 13 bases between them.

The chain combines TRBV5-1 with TRBJ1-4, with 7 bases matching TRBD1. V lost 4 bases to trimming and J lost 8 bases; unmatched junction nucleotides: 8. Germline CDR1 is SGHRS and CDR2 is YFSETQ. The CDR3 has 14 amino acids. The CDR3 DNA reads as TGCGCCAGCAGCATAACAGGGGACGGAGAAAAACTGTTTTTT. Translated, it gives CASSITGDGEKLFF.

This clone was observed once. The rearrangement joins TRBV6-6 to TRBJ2-1; tentatively, D is TRBD2 (6 bases). Germline V gene data show CDR1 as MNHNY and CDR2 as SVGAGI (reference sequence). This CDR3 region has 13 residues. Trimming left V 7 bases short and J 3 bases short, with 10 bases between. CDR3 residues: CASTPGLYNEQFF. In nucleotides, the CDR3 is TGTGCCAGCACCCCGGGACTCTACAATGAGCAGTTCTTC.

The J gene is TRBJ2-3, the V gene TRBV2; D uncertain. This CDR3 region has 11 residues. Trimming removed 10 bases from V and 5 bases from J, with 10 bases in between. CDR1 and CDR2 (germline): SNHLY, FYNNEI. The chain's CDR3 is CATGREDTQYF. CDR3 nucleotide sequence: TGTGCCACAGGCCGTGAAGATACGCAGTATTTT.

The V call is TRBV25-1, the J call TRBJ1-4; 10 nucleotides line up with TRBD1. CDR1 is MGHDK, CDR2 SYGVNS, per germline. The trim removed 4 bases at V and 8 bases at J, leaving 7 bases unmatched. The CDR3 runs to 15 residues. Here the CDR3 DNA reads TGTGCCAGCAGTGGACAGGACAGGGGGGACGAAAAACTGTTTTTT. Translating it yields CASSGQDRGDEKLFF.

The genes are TRBV5-1 and TRBJ2-3; TRBD2 aligns across 10 bases. After removal of 4 bases from V and 5 bases from J, the junction contained 7 bases not matched to a gene. The length of the CDR3 is 15 residues. The germline V gene has CDR1 SGHRS and CDR2 YFSETQ. DNA for the CDR3: TGCGCCAGCAGCAGGGCTAGCGGGAGTCTAGATACGCAGTATTTT. Protein product: CASSRASGSLDTQYF. The variable domain in full, with the rest retrieved from reference TRBV5-1 and TRBJ2-3, is KAGVTQTPRYLIKTRGQQVTLSCSPISGHRSVSWYQQTPGQGLQFLFEYFSETQRNKGNFPGRFSGRQFSNSRSEMNVSTLELGDSALYLCASSRASGSLDTQYFGPGTRLTVL.

Concerning this clone: Other DNA sequences within the sample encode an identical CDR3. The chain combines TRBV2 with TRBJ2-5, with TRBD1 matching over 11 bases. Looked up from germline, CDR1 is SNHLY and CDR2 is FYNNEI. The CDR3 loop spans 14 amino acids. V was pared by 6 bases and J by 5 bases, with 5 bases of the junction left unmatched. CDR3 nucleotide sequence: TGTGCCAGCAGAACGGACAGGGGGCTCGAGACCCAGTACTTC. It is translated as CASRTDRGLETQYF. The full variable domain, in which reference TRBV2 and TRBJ2-5 provide the parts outside the CDR3, is EPEVTQTPSHQVTQMGQEVILRCVPISNHLYFYWYRQILGQKVEFLVSFYNNEISEKSEIFDDQFSVERPDGSNFTLKIRSTKLEDSAMYFCASRTDRGLETQYFGPGTRLLVL.

The table lists this clone with a few counts. The chain has TRBV20-1 and TRBJ2-1; 7 bases match TRBD2. The CDR3 runs to 11 residues. V gave up 5 bases and J gave up 7 bases; unmatched junction bases: 2. The germline V gene has CDR1 DFQATT and CDR2 SNEGSKA (reference sequence). As DNA, the CDR3 is TGCAGTGCTCCGGGGGGTAATGAGCAGTTCTTC. Protein: CSAPGGNEQFF.